This T cell receptor beta chain originates from a study of shared clonotypes between healthy human individuals. V was trimmed by 5 bases and J by 0 bases, leaving 17 bases between them. Germline CDR1 SGHNT, CDR2 YENEEA. This CDR3 is 17 amino acids long. Genomic DNA belonging to each subset was distributed in equal measure over several immunoSEQ plates. Repertoires were generated with immunoSEQ multiplex PCR, while TCRdb's copy carries only in-frame clones and drops some. The repertoire holds more than 900,000 clones, with about 84% as singletons. Sequencing was performed on memory CD4+ T cells from PBMCs. As to subset: CD45RA-negative fraction. This chain connects TRBV11-3 to TRBJ2-1; maybe TRBD2 (6 bases). The sequence was obtained from a man between 18 and 35 years old in good health. Some clones in this sample may be carry-over from other donors' samples. DNA for the CDR3: TGTGCCAGCAGCCGTGGGTCGGGGGTTGGCTCCTACAATGAGCAGTTCTTC. Residues: CASSRGSGVGSYNEQFF.